This T cell receptor beta chain was sequenced for a study of cytomegalovirus exposure and HLA in healthy donors. It was with 60 Vbeta and 13 Jbeta primers that the PCR ran. The assay was immunoSEQ multiplex PCR, and TCRdb's table has in-frame clones only and misses some. The sample consists of around 160,000 clones, 60% to 85% of them appearing once. The CDR3 is 15 amino acids. CDR1 and CDR2 from the germline V gene are LNHDA and SQIVND (reference sequence). V lost 2 bases and J 0 bases, leaving 10 bases between the germline ends. This chain connects TRBV19 to TRBJ1-2; no firm D call. The specimen sequenced was PBMCs. The receptor was isolated from a woman between 40 and 55 years old in good health and CMV-seropositive. The DNA for the CDR3 is TGTGCCAGTAGTATATCCCGGGGAGCTAACTATGGCTACACCTTC. Protein: CASSISRGANYGYTF.